This TCR beta chain came from a study of CD8+CD57+ T cells in acquired aplastic anemia. Study-level background: CD4+ and CD8+ cells, once sorted, gave DNA averaging around 3.2 ug. The study, taken as a whole, reports: Both patients and controls carried the same twenty-nine CD8+ CDR3 sequences.

According to the study, genomic DNA was the template for TCR beta VDJ and CDR3 profiling. TCRdb itself ran the reads through MiXCR, one entry per CDR3 protein. The sample comprises fewer than 200,000 distinct CDR3 sequences, just under 65% of which are singletons, and 45% to 55% rests with the top ten. The V end lost 5 bases, the J end lost 2 bases, and 22 bases lay between the germline ends. The CDR3 contains 17 residues. Germline V CDR1 and CDR2: SGHTA, FQGNSA. Comment on this clonotype: Its antigen is still unknown.

Sequencing used sorted CD4+, CD8+, or CD8+CD57+ T cells (not recorded which) from PBMCs. The chain recombines TRBV7-2 with TRBJ2-7, with D possibly matching TRBD1 (6 bases). The TCR originated in a human donor in good health. This CDR3 reads CASSPTDVGQPAYEQYF. The CDR3 nucleotides are TGTGCCAGCAGCCCTACAGACGTCGGACAGCCCGCCTACGAGCAGTACTTC.